The rows below give T cell receptor beta chains drawn from one sample of a study of blood T cell repertoires in COVID-19. Produced via immunoSEQ multiplex PCR; TCRdb's table is partial and in-frame only. The sample lists about 280,000 clones; around 85% were seen once. Material: PBMCs or T cells enriched from blood (not recorded which). These TCRs come from a woman aged 50 to 65 who had recovered from COVID-19. The CDR3 runs from the conserved cysteine through the conserved F or W. D genes are given only for firm matches. Size is stated for part of the rows, as once, few or many counts, or as a class when the clone is expanded.

j_call clone_size d_call v_call cdr3_nt cdr3_aa
TRBJ1-4 - TRBD1 TRBV2 TGTGCCAGCAGGCGGGACAGTGCAACTAATGAAAAACTGTTTTTT CASRRDSATNEKLFF
TRBJ1-2 - TRBD1 TRBV27 TGTGCCAGCAGTTTAGTTCAGGGGGAGAACTATGGCTACACCTTC CASSLVQGENYGYTF
TRBJ1-1 - TRBD1 TRBV7-7 TGTGCCAGCAGCTCATATCAACAGGGGTGGAATGAAGCTTTCTTT CASSSYQQGWNEAFF
TRBJ1-6 - - TRBV7-2 TGTGCCAGCAGCTTAGGACAGTCTCATTCACCCCTCCACTTT CASSLGQSHSPLHF
TRBJ1-5 few TRBD1 TRBV28 TGTGCCAGCAGATATACAGGGGGCACAGGCAATCAGCCCCAGCATTTT CASRYTGGTGNQPQHF
TRBJ1-2 - - TRBV24-1 TGTGCCACCAGTGATTTGCTGAGGGACTATGGCTACACCTTC CATSDLLRDYGYTF
TRBJ1-1 - TRBD1 TRBV19 TGTGCCAGTAAGGGACAGGGTTTAGTGGCCGCTTTCTTT CASKGQGLVAAFF
TRBJ2-1 - - TRBV6-6 TGTGCCAGCAGTCCACAAGCCGACTGGCGCTCCTACAATGAGCAGTTCTTC CASSPQADWRSYNEQFF
TRBJ2-5 - - TRBV11-2 TGTGCCAGCAGCCCTGGAGAGACCCAAGAGACCCAGTACTTC CASSPGETQETQYF
TRBJ2-7 - TRBD1 TRBV20-1 TGCAGTAGACAGGGAAGGGACGAGCAGTACTTC CSRQGRDEQYF
TRBJ1-4 - - TRBV28 TGTGCCAGCAGTTCCCCGGGTTGGGAGGAAAAACTGTTTTTT CASSSPGWEEKLFF
TRBJ2-7 - TRBD2 TRBV24-1 TGTGCCACCAGTGATTTGCGGAGTTTTCGGGGGGTGGAGACCTACGAGCAGTACTTC CATSDLRSFRGVETYEQYF
TRBJ2-7 - - TRBV5-1 TGCGCCAGCAGCTTGGTCTCTTACAGGGGAGGAGTAGACGAGCAGTACTTC CASSLVSYRGGVDEQYF
TRBJ1-3 - - TRBV11-2 TGTGCCAGCAGCCAAACAGGTTTAAGCTCTGGAAACACCATATATTTT CASSQTGLSSGNTIYF
TRBJ2-5 - - TRBV28 TGTGCCAGCTCAAATCATAGACAAGAGACCCAGTACTTC CASSNHRQETQYF
TRBJ2-3 - - TRBV5-1 TGCGCCAGCAGCTTATTGACTAGATCAGATACGCAGTATTTT CASSLLTRSDTQYF
TRBJ1-1 - - TRBV28 TGTGCCAGCAGTCAAGTAGGGGTAAGGACTGAAGCTTTCTTT CASSQVGVRTEAFF
TRBJ2-7 once TRBD1 TRBV7-2 TGTGCCAGCAGCTTGAACAGGGGAAACTACGAGCAGTACTTC CASSLNRGNYEQYF
TRBJ1-6 - - TRBV6-5 TGTGCCAGCAGTTACCGGTCAGGAGGGAATTCACCCCTCCACTTT CASSYRSGGNSPLHF
TRBJ1-6 - - TRBV19 TGTGCCAGTAGTACGTCGGTCGGGGTCTATAATTCACCCCTCCACTTT CASSTSVGVYNSPLHF
TRBJ2-7 - - TRBV6-5 TGTGCCAGCAGCTACCGACGGGCAGGGGGGTACGAGCAGTACTTC CASSYRRAGGYEQYF
TRBJ1-4 - TRBD1 TRBV5-1 TGCGCCAGCAGCTTAGGACAGGGGGCGACTAATGAAAAACTGTTTTTT CASSLGQGATNEKLFF
TRBJ2-5 - TRBD2 TRBV11-3 TGTGCCAGCAGCCGCGGACTAGCGGGAGTTGAGACCCAGTACTTC CASSRGLAGVETQYF
TRBJ2-7 - - TRBV6-5 TGTGCCAGCAGTCCGGGACTCGGCTACGAGCAGTACTTC CASSPGLGYEQYF
TRBJ2-7 - TRBD2 TRBV30 TGTGCCTGGAGTACGGGAGGGGTCGACGAGCAGTACTTC CAWSTGGVDEQYF
TRBJ1-1 - TRBD1 TRBV19 TGTGCCAGTAGTATACAACCGACAGGGGCCTACACTGAAGCTTTCTTT CASSIQPTGAYTEAFF
TRBJ1-6 - TRBD1 TRBV19 TGTGCCAGTAGTAGAGACAGGGACACTAATTCACCCCTCCACTTT CASSRDRDTNSPLHF
TRBJ1-5 - - TRBV6-5 TGTGCCAGCAGTACTACCGCGAGCAATCAGCCCCAGCATTTT CASSTTASNQPQHF
TRBJ2-7 - - TRBV2 TGTGCCAGCGGCAGGGAAACCTACGAGCAGTACTTC CASGRETYEQYF
TRBJ2-5 once - TRBV28 TGTGCCAGCAGTTTGCCCCCGATGAAACTAGAGACCCAGTACTTC CASSLPPMKLETQYF
TRBJ2-1 - TRBD2 TRBV7-9 TGTGCCAGCAGCTTAGGCGGACTAGCGGACAATGAGCAGTTCTTC CASSLGGLADNEQFF
TRBJ2-2 - - TRBV6-4 TGTGCCAGCAGTGACTCCAGGGGCGGGGAGCTGTTTTTT CASSDSRGGELFF
TRBJ2-2 - TRBD2 TRBV4-3 TGCGCCAGCAGCCCCCAACCGGGACTAGCGGACACCGGGGAGCTGTTTTTT CASSPQPGLADTGELFF
TRBJ2-7 - - TRBV11-2 TGTGCCAGCAGCGACCTTACTAGCCGGTCCTACGAGCAGTACTTC CASSDLTSRSYEQYF
TRBJ2-2 - TRBD2 TRBV7-9 TGTGCCAGCAGCCGGGGACTAGCTGCCGGGGAGCTGTTTTTT CASSRGLAAGELFF
TRBJ2-1 - - TRBV11-2 TGTGCCAGCAGTCCTTCAGGATCCTACAATGAGCAGTTCTTC CASSPSGSYNEQFF
TRBJ2-3 - - TRBV24-1 TGTGCCACCAGTGACCGAGGATCCACAGATACGCAGTATTTT CATSDRGSTDTQYF
TRBJ2-3 - TRBD2 TRBV7-8 TGTGCCAGCAGCTCCAGGTTCCCTCTGACTAGCGGGAGGGCAGATACGCAGTATTTT CASSSRFPLTSGRADTQYF
TRBJ2-3 - - TRBV11-2 TGTGCCAGCAGCTCGACCCGGGGCACAGATACGCAGTATTTT CASSSTRGTDTQYF
TRBJ1-6 - TRBD1 TRBV18 TGTGCCAGCTCACTCTCTCGCTTCGACAGGGGGAATTCACCCCTCCACTTT CASSLSRFDRGNSPLHF